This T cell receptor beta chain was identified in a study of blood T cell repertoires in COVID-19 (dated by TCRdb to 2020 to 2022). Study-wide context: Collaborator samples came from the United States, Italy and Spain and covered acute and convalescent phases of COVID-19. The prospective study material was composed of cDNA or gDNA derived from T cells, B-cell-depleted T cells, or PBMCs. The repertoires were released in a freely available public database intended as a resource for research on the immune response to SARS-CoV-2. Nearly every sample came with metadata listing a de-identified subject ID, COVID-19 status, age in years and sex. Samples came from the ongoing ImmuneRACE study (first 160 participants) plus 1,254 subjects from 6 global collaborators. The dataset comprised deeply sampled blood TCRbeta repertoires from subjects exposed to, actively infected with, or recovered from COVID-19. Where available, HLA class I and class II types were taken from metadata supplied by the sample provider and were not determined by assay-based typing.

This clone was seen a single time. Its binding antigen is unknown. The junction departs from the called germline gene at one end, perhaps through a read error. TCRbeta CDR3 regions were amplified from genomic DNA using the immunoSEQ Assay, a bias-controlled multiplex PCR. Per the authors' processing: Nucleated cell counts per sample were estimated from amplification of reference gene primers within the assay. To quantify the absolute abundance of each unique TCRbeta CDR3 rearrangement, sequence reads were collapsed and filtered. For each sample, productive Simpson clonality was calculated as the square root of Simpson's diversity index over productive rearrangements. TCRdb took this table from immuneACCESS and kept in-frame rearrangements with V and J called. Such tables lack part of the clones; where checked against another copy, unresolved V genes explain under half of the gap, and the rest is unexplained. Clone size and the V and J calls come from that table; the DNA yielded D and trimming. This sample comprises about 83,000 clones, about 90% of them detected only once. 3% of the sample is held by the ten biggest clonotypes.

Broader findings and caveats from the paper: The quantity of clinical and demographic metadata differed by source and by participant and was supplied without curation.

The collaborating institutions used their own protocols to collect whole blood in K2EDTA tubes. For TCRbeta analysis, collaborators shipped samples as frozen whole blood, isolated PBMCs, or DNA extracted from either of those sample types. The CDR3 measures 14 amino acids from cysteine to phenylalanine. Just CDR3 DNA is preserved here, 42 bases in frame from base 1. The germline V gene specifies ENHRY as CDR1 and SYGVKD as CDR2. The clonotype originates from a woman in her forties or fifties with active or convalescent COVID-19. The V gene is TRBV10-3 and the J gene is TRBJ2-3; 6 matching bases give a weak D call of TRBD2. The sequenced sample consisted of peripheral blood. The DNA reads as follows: TGTGCCATCAATGAGGCCGGGAGTCCAGATACGCAGTATTTT. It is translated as CAINEAGSPDTQYF.